This T cell receptor (beta chain) was recorded in a study of cytomegalovirus exposure and HLA in healthy donors. Study background: A previous analysis identified approximately 110 million unique TCR beta sequences derived from some 170 million T cells. Study findings and constraints: The study designated 160 or so TCR beta chains cytomegalovirus-associated.

In germline, CDR1 is SGHTA, CDR2 FQGNSA. The CDR3 contains 13 residues. V dropped 1 base and J dropped 4 bases, with 5 bases sitting between them. Remarks on this clone: The antigen remains unidentified.

In the PCR, 60 Vbeta and 13 Jbeta primers were used. The table came from immunoSEQ multiplex PCR; TCRdb's copy has only in-frame clones and leaves some out. The data contain around 130,000 clones, roughly 70% of them singletons. Sequenced: PBMCs. The receptor was derived from a man aged 40-49 years in good health and CMV-seropositive. The chain links TRBV7-2 to TRBJ1-5; D is uncertain. CDR3: CASSLGENQPQHF. The CDR3 DNA follows: TGTGCCAGCAGCTTAGGGGAGAATCAGCCCCAGCATTTT.